Each of the 14 T cell receptor beta chains below was sequenced from the same sample in a study of blood T cell repertoires in COVID-19. The table came from immunoSEQ multiplex PCR; TCRdb's copy has only in-frame clones and leaves some out. The sample consists of about 64,000 clones, around 82% of them appearing once. The sample taken for sequencing was peripheral blood. These receptors were obtained from a man aged 60-69 years with COVID-19, enrolled during active disease.

The CDR3 reads CASSEEQGTEAFF. In nucleotides, the CDR3 is TGTGCCAGCAGTGAAGAACAGGGGACTGAAGCTTTCTTT. This rearrangement joins TRBV6-1 to TRBJ1-1; 7 bases are shared with TRBD1. The trim removed 1 base at V and 5 bases at J, leaving 1 base unmatched. This CDR3 has 13 amino acids. The germline CDR1 and CDR2 sequences are MNHNS and SASEGT.

V usage is TRBV19 and J usage is TRBJ1-1; no definite D call. CDR1 and CDR2 (germline): LNHDA, SQIVND (reference sequence). The CDR3 loop spans 13 amino acids. V gave up 2 bases and J gave up 11 bases, with 15 bases separating them. The CDR3 region is CASSISSATGAFF. DNA for the CDR3: TGTGCCAGTAGTATAAGTTCAGCGACTGGGGCTTTCTTT.

V gene TRBV30 combines with J gene TRBJ1-6; D gene uncertain. V was trimmed by 5 bases and J by 9 bases, leaving 14 bases between them. Germline assignment: CDR1 GTSNPN and CDR2 SVGIG (reference sequence). This CDR3 is 13 amino acids long. This chain's CDR3 is CAWWTGVPSPLHF. The CDR3 nucleotides are TGTGCCTGGTGGACGGGAGTTCCTTCACCCCTCCACTTT.

V and J are TRBV4-1 and TRBJ1-6; a possible D gene is TRBD1 (5 bases). Germline-derived CDR1 and CDR2 are MGHRA and YSYEKL. V lost 1 base and J lost 7, with 14 bases in between. The CDR3 runs to 16 residues. CDR3 DNA: TGCGCCAGCAGCCAAGGGGGCCTAACCGGGAATTCACCCCTCCACTTT. It translates to CASSQGGLTGNSPLHF.

The chain uses TRBV11-2 and TRBJ2-1; possibly TRBD2 for D (5 bases). The CDR3 loop spans 13 amino acids. The germline CDR1 and CDR2 sequences are SGHAT and FQNNGV. Trimming took 0 bases from V and 12 from J, leaving 12 bases between them. This chain's CDR3 is CASSLDPKTMQFF. The DNA of the CDR3 is TGTGCCAGCAGCTTAGATCCTAAGACTATGCAGTTCTTC.

This clone was seen once. The gene calls are TRBV19 and TRBJ2-1; 9 bases are shared with TRBD1. This CDR3 comprises 13 residues. Germline values: CDR1 LNHDA, CDR2 SQIVND (reference sequence). V lost 8 bases, J lost 5 bases, and 4 bases stayed unmatched. The CDR3 reads CASRGQGHNEQFF. The CDR3 region has the DNA TGTGCCAGTCGGGGACAGGGACACAATGAGCAGTTCTTC.

This clone occurred a few times. The chain employs TRBV15 and TRBJ2-1; 12 nucleotides agree with TRBD2. V was clipped by 3 bases and J by 8 bases; unmatched bases: 2. The CDR3 extends over 14 amino acids. Germline CDR1 reads LNHNV; CDR2 reads YYDKDF (reference sequence). The CDR3 is CATSRTSGSYEQFF. The CDR3 DNA follows: TGTGCCACCAGCAGGACTAGCGGGAGCTATGAGCAGTTCTTC.

This clone has just a few counts. The V and J genes are TRBV15 and TRBJ2-7, with 9 positions matching TRBD1. The germline gives CDR1 LNHNV, CDR2 YYDKDF (reference sequence). The CDR3 spans 14 residues. V lost 4 bases, J lost 1 base, and 2 bases stayed unmatched. CDR3 in amino acids: CATSTGQGSYEQYF. CDR3 in DNA: TGTGCCACCAGCACGGGACAGGGTTCCTACGAGCAGTACTTC.

This chain uses TRBV12-3 or TRBV12-4 with TRBJ1-2, with a possible D match to TRBD1 (6 bases). Trimming stripped 4 bases from V and 8 bases from J, with 11 bases between. The CDR3 covers 12 residues. This CDR3 is CASSSRTDGYTF. CDR3 DNA: TGTGCCAGCAGTTCTAGGACAGACGGCTACACCTTC.

A single count supports this clone. The V and J genes are TRBV7-9 and TRBJ1-3; 7 bases match TRBD1. J lost 2 bases, V lost 5 bases, and 15 bases had no gene match. Germline assignment: CDR1 SEHNR and CDR2 FQNEAQ (reference sequence). The CDR3 covers 18 residues. CDR3 coding DNA: TGTGCCAGCAGCGCGGGTAGGGGGCTGGATCGACCTGGAAACACCATATATTTT. Its translation: CASSAGRGLDRPGNTIYF.

V gene TRBV7-9 combines with J gene TRBJ2-7, with 7 bases fitting TRBD2. CDR3 length: 15 residues. Germline trimming cut 5 bases from V and 0 bases from J; bases unmatched to any gene: 7. Germline loops: CDR1 SEHNR, CDR2 FQNEAQ (reference sequence). The CDR3 sequence is CASSLSGGSSYEQYF. The CDR3, as DNA: TGTGCCAGCAGCCTAAGCGGCGGGAGCTCCTACGAGCAGTACTTC.

The chain carries TRBV7-3 and TRBJ2-1; 9 bases agree with TRBD1. Germline trimming cut 4 bases from V and 2 bases from J; bases unmatched to any gene: 3. The germline V gene encodes CDR1 SGHTA and CDR2 FQGTGA. This CDR3 contains 15 residues. This CDR3 is CASSWDREAYNEQFF. The CDR3 bases are TGTGCCAGCAGCTGGGACAGGGAGGCCTACAATGAGCAGTTCTTC.

This clone was found once. The chain is built from TRBV5-6 and TRBJ2-6, with a possible D match to TRBD1 (5 bases). CDR1 SGHDT and CDR2 YYEEEE come from the germline V gene. CDR3 length: 15 amino acids. V was pared by 2 bases and J by 2 bases, with 8 bases between. CDR3 amino acids: CASSFRQTGANVLTF. CDR3 coding DNA: TGTGCCAGCAGCTTCCGACAGACTGGGGCCAACGTCCTGACTTTC.

The V gene is TRBV18, the J gene TRBJ1-6; TRBD1 aligns across 7 bases. There are 17 residues in the CDR3. Per germline, CDR1 KGHSH and CDR2 LQKENI. V lost 6 bases to trimming and J lost 7 bases; unmatched junction nucleotides: 15. The CDR3 DNA is TGTGCCAGCTCGCAGAAATTTTCCGGACAGGAAAATTCACCCCTCCACTTT. Its translation is CASSQKFSGQENSPLHF.